Sequencing of this T cell receptor beta chain was carried out in a study of T-cell memory formation after mild COVID-19. One entry per CDR3 protein, called by TCRdb with MiXCR from the 5' RACE reads. The table shows hundreds of thousands of distinct CDR3 sequences, with roughly 22% occurring only once. The trim removed 6 bases at V and 2 bases at J, leaving 5 bases unmatched. CDR3 size: 15 residues. This clonotype was sampled from an adult woman who had mild COVID-19 (a few samples of this study predate the infection). Cell type and time point are not known. J is TRBJ2-5 and V is TRBV12-3 or TRBV12-4; 11 nucleotides align to TRBD2. Input material: PBMCs or a T cell subset sorted from them (not recorded which). The CDR3 region is CASSFVAGGQETQYF. CDR3 in DNA: TGTGCCAGCAGCTTCGTAGCGGGAGGGCAAGAGACCCAGTACTTC.